The source of this T cell receptor beta chain is a study of T cells after yellow fever vaccination (dated by TCRdb to between 2018 and 2021). At the level of the whole study: Libraries from fractions with low cell numbers were prepared with the SMART-Seq v4 Ultra Low Input RNA kit. Bulk TCR alpha and beta repertoires were sequenced longitudinally to track T-cell clones before and after primary and booster YFV17D yellow fever vaccination. The cohort comprised two healthy male donors, one aged 18 to 29 and one aged 30 to 39 years. Blood was collected at multiple timepoints before and after primary and secondary immunization, and bulk PBMC replicates and cell subsets were isolated.

This specimen's treatment or condition label, per the study, means: live attenuated yellow fever vaccine strain. At every blood-draw timepoint, two biological replicates of bulk PBMCs were collected. A standard Ficoll-Paque protocol was used to isolate PBMCs from peripheral blood. TriZol was used to extract RNA from bulk PBMCs, CD4 and CD8 fractions, and dextramer-positive and dextramer-negative fractions. Study-level results and caveats: A small fraction of clonotypes showed up in both the CD4 and CD8 compartments, probably as a result of convergent recombination. Because abundant contaminating clonotypes from the bulk population could be contained in FACS-sorted repertoires, computational filtering was required. After the booster, most of the clones that had expanded following primary vaccination were detected again (around 95% of CD4 and around 90% of CD8), which suggests that memory was broadly maintained. Compared with the primary T-cell response, the secondary T-cell response was weaker but faster, peaking on day 5 rather than day 15. Only a couple of donors were included in the study, so the extent to which the findings can be generalized is limited.

This sample was sequenced with an Illumina NovaSeq 6000. TCR cDNA was synthesized by 5'RACE template switching, through which a universal primer site and unique molecular identifiers were introduced. Priming of cDNA synthesis was performed from both the TCR alpha and TCR beta constant segments. Library amplification involved two PCR steps, and the second step added sample barcodes and sequencing adapters. Sequencing of libraries was performed on Illumina HiSeq 2500 (2x100 bp) or NovaSeq (2x150 bp). In the source study's methods: MIGEC was used to demultiplex reads and collapse the reads into UMI consensus sequences, and MiXCR was used for V(D)J alignment. Clonotypes responding to the vaccine were identified with edgeR on replicate PBMC samples, with the criteria of FDR below 0.01 and a log2 fold change above 5 up to day 15. Bulk clonotypes were assigned CD4 or CD8 identity according to which sequenced CD4 or CD8 repertoire held them at higher abundance. TCRdb reanalyzed the raw reads on its own, using fastp at Q25 for trimming and MiXCR for clone calling, and kept in-frame beta chains. Rows are unified per CDR3 protein, each entry keeping the most common DNA and genes. The V and J calls and clone size come from TCRdb's table, not from the authors' own analysis. Counted in this sample were over 300,000 distinct CDR3 sequences; over 4% of them appeared once. The biggest ten clones account for roughly 25% of the sample.

A note on this clonotype: It lacks a known antigen. No base qualities exist here, and no much larger clone lies one base off it.

The sample was PBMCs, taken 5 days after the yellow fever booster vaccination. This receptor was obtained from a man aged 18 to 35 who received the YFV17D yellow fever vaccine.

CDR3 reads: CASSLTQPPGELFF. The DNA reads TGCGCCAGCAGCTTGACCCAACCACCCGGGGAGCTGTTTTTT. This chain is built from TRBV5-1 and TRBJ2-2; there is no confident call for the D gene. Its CDR3 holds 14 amino acids, cysteine through phenylalanine. Kept here is only the CDR3 DNA, which spans 42 bases and is read in frame from base 1. CDR1 and CDR2, looked up from the germline V gene, are SGHRS and YFSETQ. Between the V and J ends, shortened by 1 base and 6 bases respectively, the junction contains 10 bases.